This T cell receptor beta chain was sequenced during a study of blood T cell repertoires in COVID-19. Study in general: PBMCs, B-cell-depleted T cells, or T cells were the source of the cDNA or gDNA that made up the material.

The repertoire was sequenced with immunoSEQ multiplex PCR; TCRdb's copy has only in-frame clones and lacks some. The sample consists of over 55,000 clones, over 80% of them appearing once. Germline-derived CDR1 and CDR2 are SEHNR and FQNEAQ (reference sequence). The CDR3 has 15 residues. V dropped 2 bases and J dropped 9 bases, with 17 bases sitting between them. Sequencing used peripheral blood. This chain uses TRBV7-9 with TRBJ2-1; the D gene is possibly TRBD1 (6 bases). The source is a man aged 45 to 65 with active COVID-19. For the CDR3, the DNA is TGTGCCAGCAGCTTAAACAGGGAGCTTAAGAGTGAGCAGTTCTTC. Its protein is CASSLNRELKSEQFF.